This TCR beta chain was recovered during a study of T-cell reconstitution after alpha-beta-depleted transplantation in children. The authors prepared the TCRbeta library with unique molecular identifiers. TCRdb ran MiXCR on the PCR reads and lists one entry per CDR3 protein. This sample has some 520,000 distinct CDR3 sequences, with about 31% found just once. Germline CDR1 reads SGHNT; CDR2 reads YENEEA. CDR3 length: 14 amino acids. Trimming shortened V by 6 bases and J by 3 bases, and 14 bases separated the two germline ends. The TCR originated in a human donor who donated a stem cell graft to a child with aplastic anemia. The specimen comprised PBMCs from the stem cell graft donor, sampled from the stem cell graft. The rearrangement links TRBV11-3 to TRBJ2-5; tentatively, D is TRBD2 (5 bases). This CDR3 is CASSLRVGEETQYF. CDR3 nucleotides: TGTGCCAGCAGTCTTCGGGTCGGGGAAGAGACCCAGTACTTC.